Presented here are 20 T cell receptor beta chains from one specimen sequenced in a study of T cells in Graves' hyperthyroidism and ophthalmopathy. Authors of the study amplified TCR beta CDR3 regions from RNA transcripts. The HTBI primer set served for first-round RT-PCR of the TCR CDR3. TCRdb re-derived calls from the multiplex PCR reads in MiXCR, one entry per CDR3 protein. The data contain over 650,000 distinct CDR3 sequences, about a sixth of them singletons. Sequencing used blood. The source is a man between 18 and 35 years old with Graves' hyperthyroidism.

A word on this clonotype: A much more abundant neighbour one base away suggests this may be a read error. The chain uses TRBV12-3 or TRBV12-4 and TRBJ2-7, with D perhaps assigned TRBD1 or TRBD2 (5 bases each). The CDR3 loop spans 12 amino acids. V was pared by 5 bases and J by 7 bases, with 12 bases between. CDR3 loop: CASSGGIGEQYF. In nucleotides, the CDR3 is TGTGCCAGCAGTGGGGGTATAGGTGAGCAGTACTTC.

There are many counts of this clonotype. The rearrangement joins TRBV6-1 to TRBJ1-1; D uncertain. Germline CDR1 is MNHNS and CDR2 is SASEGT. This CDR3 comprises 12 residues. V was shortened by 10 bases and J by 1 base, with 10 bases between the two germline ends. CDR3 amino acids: CAILGRNTEAFF. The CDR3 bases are TGTGCCATCCTGGGAAGGAACACTGAAGCTTTCTTT.

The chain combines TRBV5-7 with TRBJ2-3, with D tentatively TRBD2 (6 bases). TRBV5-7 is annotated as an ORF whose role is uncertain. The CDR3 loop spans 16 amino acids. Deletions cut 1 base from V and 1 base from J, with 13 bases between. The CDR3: CASSLLSGVGTDTQYF. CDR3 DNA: TGTGCCAGCAGCTTGCTCTCGGGAGTAGGCACAGATACGCAGTATTTT.

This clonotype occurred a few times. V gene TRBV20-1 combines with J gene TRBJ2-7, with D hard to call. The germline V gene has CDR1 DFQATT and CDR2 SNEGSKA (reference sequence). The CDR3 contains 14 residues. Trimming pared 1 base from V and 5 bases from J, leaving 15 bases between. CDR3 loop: CSARARIGIHEQYF. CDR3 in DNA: TGCAGTGCTAGAGCCCGGATAGGTATCCACGAGCAGTACTTC.

CDR3 nucleotide sequence: TGTGCCAGCTCACCTGGCAGTGGCTATGGCTACACCTTC. Protein: CASSPGSGYGYTF. The J gene is TRBJ1-2, the V gene TRBV18; D gene unclear. Germline V gives CDR1 KGHSH, CDR2 LQKENI. The V gene lost 3 bases and the J gene lost 4 bases, with 9 bases spanning the gap. This CDR3 has 13 amino acids. The variable domain in full, completed from reference TRBV18 and TRBJ1-2, reads NAGVMQNPRHLVRRRGQEARLRCSPMKGHSHVYWYRQLPEEGLKFMVYLQKENIIDESGMPKERFSAEFPKEGPSILRIQQVVRGDSAAYFCASSPGSGYGYTFGSGTRLTVV.

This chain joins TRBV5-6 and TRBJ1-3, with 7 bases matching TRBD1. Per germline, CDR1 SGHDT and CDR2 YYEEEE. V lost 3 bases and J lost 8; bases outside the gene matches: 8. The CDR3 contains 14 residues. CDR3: CASSSPDREDTIYF. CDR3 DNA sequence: TGTGCCAGCAGCTCCCCAGACAGGGAAGACACCATATATTTT.

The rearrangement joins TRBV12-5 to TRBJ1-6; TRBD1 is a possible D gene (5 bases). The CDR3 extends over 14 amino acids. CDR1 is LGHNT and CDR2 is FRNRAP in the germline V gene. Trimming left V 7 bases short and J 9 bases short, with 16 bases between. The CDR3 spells CASAGIGDLSPLHF. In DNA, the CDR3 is TGTGCTAGTGCCGGGATAGGGGACCTTTCACCCCTCCACTTT. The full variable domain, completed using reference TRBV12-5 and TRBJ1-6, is DARVTQTPRHKVTEMGQEVTMRCQPILGHNTVFWYRQTMMQGLELLAYFRNRAPLDDSGMPKDRFSAEMPDATLATLKIQPSEPRDSAVYFCASAGIGDLSPLHFGNGTRLTVT.

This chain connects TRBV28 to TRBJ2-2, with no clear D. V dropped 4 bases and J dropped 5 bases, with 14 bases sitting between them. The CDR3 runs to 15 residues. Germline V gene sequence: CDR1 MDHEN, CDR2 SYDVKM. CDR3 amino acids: CASSSPRQETGELFF. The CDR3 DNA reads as TGTGCCAGCAGTTCCCCCAGGCAGGAAACCGGGGAGCTGTTTTTT. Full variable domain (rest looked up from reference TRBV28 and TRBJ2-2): DVKVTQSSRYLVKRTGEKVFLECVQDMDHENMFWYRQDPGLGLRLIYFSYDVKMKEKGDIPEGYSVSREKKERFSLILESASTNQTSMYLCASSSPRQETGELFFGEGSRLTVL.

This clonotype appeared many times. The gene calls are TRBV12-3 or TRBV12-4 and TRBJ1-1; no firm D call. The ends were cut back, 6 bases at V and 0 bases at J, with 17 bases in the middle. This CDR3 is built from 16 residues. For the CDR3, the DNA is TGTGCCAGCAGATCAGTTCAATATGGCATGAACACTGAAGCTTTCTTT. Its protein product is CASRSVQYGMNTEAFF.

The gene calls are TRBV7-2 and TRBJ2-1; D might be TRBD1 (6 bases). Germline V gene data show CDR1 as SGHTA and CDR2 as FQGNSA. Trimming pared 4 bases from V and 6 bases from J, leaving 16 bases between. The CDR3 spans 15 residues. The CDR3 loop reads CASSSRRQGFNEQFF. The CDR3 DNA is TGTGCCAGCAGCTCCCGGAGGCAGGGGTTCAATGAGCAGTTCTTC.

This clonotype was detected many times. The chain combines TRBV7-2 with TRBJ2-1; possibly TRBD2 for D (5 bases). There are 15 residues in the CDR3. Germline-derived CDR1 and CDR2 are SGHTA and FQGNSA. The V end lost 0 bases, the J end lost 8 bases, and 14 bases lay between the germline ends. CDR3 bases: TGTGCCAGCAGCTTAGCCGAGGTGAGGAGGCATGAGCAGTTCTTC. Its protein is CASSLAEVRRHEQFF.

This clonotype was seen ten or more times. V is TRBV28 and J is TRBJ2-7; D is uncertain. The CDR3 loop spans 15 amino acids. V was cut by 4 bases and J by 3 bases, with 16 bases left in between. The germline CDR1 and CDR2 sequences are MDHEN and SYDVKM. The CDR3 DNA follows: TGTGCCAGCAGTTCCCGGGCCAAAGCGCACTACGAGCAGTACTTC. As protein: CASSSRAKAHYEQYF. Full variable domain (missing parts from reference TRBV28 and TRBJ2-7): DVKVTQSSRYLVKRTGEKVFLECVQDMDHENMFWYRQDPGLGLRLIYFSYDVKMKEKGDIPEGYSVSREKKERFSLILESASTNQTSMYLCASSSRAKAHYEQYFGPGTRLTVT.

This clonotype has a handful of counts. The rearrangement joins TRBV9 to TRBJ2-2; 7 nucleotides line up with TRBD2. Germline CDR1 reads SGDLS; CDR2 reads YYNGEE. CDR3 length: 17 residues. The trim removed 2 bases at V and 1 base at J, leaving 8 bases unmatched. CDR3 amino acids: CASSVPRGEGNTGELFF. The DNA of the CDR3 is TGTGCCAGCAGCGTCCCCAGAGGGGAGGGGAACACCGGGGAGCTGTTTTTT.

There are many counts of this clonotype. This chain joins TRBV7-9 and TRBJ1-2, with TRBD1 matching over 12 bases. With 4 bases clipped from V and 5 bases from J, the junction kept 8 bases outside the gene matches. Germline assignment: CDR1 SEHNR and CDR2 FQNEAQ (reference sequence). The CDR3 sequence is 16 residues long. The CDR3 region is CASSYAGQGAEYGYTF. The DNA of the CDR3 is TGTGCCAGCAGCTACGCGGGACAGGGGGCCGAGTATGGCTACACCTTC. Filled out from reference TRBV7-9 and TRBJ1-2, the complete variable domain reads DTGVSQNPRHKITKRGQNVTFRCDPISEHNRLYWYRQTLGQGPEFLTYFQNEAQLEKSRLLSDRFSAERPKGSFSTLEIQRTEQGDSAMYLCASSYAGQGAEYGYTFGSGTRLTVV.

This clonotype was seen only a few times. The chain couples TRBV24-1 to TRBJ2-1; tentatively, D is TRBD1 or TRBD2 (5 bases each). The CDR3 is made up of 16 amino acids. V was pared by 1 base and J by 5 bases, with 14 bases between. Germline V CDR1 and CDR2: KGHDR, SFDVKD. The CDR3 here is CATSDFGTQGHNEQFF. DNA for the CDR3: TGTGCCACCAGTGATTTTGGGACGCAAGGCCACAATGAGCAGTTCTTC.

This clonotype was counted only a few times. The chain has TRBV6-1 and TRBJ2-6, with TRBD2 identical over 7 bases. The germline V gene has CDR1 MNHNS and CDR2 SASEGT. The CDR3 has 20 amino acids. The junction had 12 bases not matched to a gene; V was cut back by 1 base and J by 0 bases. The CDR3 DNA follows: TGTGCCAGCAGTGAAGTACCAGCGGGGTTACTGAGCTCTGGGGCCAACGTCCTGACTTTC. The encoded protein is CASSEVPAGLLSSGANVLTF.

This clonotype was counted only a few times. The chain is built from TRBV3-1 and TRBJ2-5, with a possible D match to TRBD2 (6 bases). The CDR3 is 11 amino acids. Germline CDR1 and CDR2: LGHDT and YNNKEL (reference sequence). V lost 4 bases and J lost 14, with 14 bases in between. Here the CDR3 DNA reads TGTGCCAGCAGCCCAGGAGGGAGGATATACTTC. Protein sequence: CASSPGGRIYF.

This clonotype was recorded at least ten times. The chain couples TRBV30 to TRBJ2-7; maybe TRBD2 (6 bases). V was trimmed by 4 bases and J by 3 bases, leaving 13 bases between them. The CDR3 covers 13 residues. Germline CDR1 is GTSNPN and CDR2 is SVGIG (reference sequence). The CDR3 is CAWNRDSYYEQYF. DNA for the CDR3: TGTGCCTGGAACCGGGACTCGTACTACGAGCAGTACTTC.

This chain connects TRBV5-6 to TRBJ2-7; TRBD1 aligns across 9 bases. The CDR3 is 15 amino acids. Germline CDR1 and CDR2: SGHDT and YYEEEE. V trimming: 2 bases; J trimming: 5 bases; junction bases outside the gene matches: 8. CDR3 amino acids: CASSLSGTGRDEQYF. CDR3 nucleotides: TGTGCCAGCAGCTTATCCGGGACAGGGAGGGACGAGCAGTACTTC.

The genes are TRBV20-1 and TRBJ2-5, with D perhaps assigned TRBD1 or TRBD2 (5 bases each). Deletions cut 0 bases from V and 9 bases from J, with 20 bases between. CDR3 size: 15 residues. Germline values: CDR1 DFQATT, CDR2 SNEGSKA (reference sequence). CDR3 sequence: CSARDRGTVNLAQYF. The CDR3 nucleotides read TGCAGTGCTAGAGACAGAGGGACGGTGAACCTGGCCCAGTACTTC.